The rows below give T cell receptor beta chains drawn from one sample of a study of T-cell memory formation after mild COVID-19. In TCRdb, the 5' RACE reads were re-called with MiXCR into one record per CDR3 protein. The sample includes fewer than 700,000 distinct CDR3 sequences, roughly 22% of them seen just once. The sequencing input was PBMCs or a T cell subset sorted from them (not recorded which). All receptors derive from an adult woman who had mild COVID-19 (a few samples of this study predate the infection). Cell type and time point are not known. Each CDR3 is given without its conserved first and last residue. A D gene is named only where the DNA matches it firmly.

TRBV6-5	TRBJ2-5	NA	ASRALGTQY
TRBV12-3/TRBV12-4	TRBJ2-7	TRBD2	ASSLRTSGRGYEQY
TRBV10-3	TRBJ1-1	TRBD1	AINAGTAMNTEAF
TRBV20-1	TRBJ1-6	NA	SGSQGLNSPLH
TRBV6-5	TRBJ1-1	NA	ASSYSRLNTEAF
TRBV27	TRBJ2-5	TRBD1	ASSPIWDRVSGETQY
TRBV5-1	TRBJ1-2	TRBD1	ASSLGQGVSGYT
TRBV9	TRBJ2-1	NA	ASSVAGTTYNEQF
TRBV13	TRBJ1-3	NA	ASFDSSRGNTIY
TRBV6-6	TRBJ1-6	NA	ASSYSKNPGEGNSPLH
TRBV5-1	TRBJ1-1	NA	ASSSRGGLEAF
TRBV6-6	TRBJ2-7	TRBD1	ASSRGTGAYEQY
TRBV15	TRBJ2-7	NA	ATSREVTVMNEQY